The clone carrying this TCR beta chain came up many times. This CDR3 contains 14 residues. Per germline, CDR1 SGDLS and CDR2 YYNGEE. Trimming took off 4 bases at V and 4 bases at J, with 14 bases between the two ends. This entry belongs to a study of molecular identifiers for immune sequencing clone quantification. TCRdb re-called the PCR reads with MiXCR, one entry per CDR3 protein. The sample contains around 89,000 distinct CDR3 sequences, under 20% of which appear only once. The sequenced sample consisted of naive CD8+ T cells from blood, with Jurkat cell RNA spiked in. Subset specified: FACS-sorted CD8+CD4-CCR7+CD45RA+ naive T cells. The sequence derives from a human donor in good health. Some libraries in this study had Jurkat cell RNA spiked in. The genes are TRBV9 and TRBJ1-1; D not resolved. CDR3 residues: CASSPPLRITEAFF. The DNA for the CDR3 is TGTGCCAGCAGCCCCCCGTTGCGTATCACTGAAGCTTTCTTT.